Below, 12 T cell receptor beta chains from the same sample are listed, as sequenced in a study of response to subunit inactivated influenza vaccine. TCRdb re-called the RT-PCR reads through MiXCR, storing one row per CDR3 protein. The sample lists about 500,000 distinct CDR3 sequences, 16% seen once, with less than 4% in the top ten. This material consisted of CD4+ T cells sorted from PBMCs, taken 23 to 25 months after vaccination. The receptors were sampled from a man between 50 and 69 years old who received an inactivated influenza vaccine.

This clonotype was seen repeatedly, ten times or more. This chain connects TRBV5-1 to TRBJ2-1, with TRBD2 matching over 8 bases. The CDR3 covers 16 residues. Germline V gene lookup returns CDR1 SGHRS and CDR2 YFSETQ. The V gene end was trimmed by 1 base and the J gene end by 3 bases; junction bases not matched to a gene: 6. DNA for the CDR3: TGCGCCAGCAGCTTGAATGCGGGGGGAAACTACAATGAGCAGTTCTTC. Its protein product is CASSLNAGGNYNEQFF.

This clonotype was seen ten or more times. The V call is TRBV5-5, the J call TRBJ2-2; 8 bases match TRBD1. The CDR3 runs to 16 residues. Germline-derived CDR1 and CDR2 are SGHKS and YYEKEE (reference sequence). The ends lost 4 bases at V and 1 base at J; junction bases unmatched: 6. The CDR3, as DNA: TGTGCCAGCAGCACGGGACAGGCACTGAACACCGGGGAGCTGTTTTTT. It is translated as CASSTGQALNTGELFF.

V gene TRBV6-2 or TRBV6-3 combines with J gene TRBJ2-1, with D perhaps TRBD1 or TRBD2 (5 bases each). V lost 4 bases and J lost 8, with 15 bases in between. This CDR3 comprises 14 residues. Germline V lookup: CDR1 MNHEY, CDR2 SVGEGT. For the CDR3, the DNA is TGTGCCAGCAGTTTACGGGGCGGAAGGGATGAGCAGTTCTTC. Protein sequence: CASSLRGGRDEQFF.

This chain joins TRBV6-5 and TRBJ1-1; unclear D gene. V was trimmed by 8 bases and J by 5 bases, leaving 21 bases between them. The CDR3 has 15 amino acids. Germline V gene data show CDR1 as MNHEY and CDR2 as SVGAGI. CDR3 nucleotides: TGTGCCAGCGTTTCTTTGGGTCGAGCTGATACTGAAGCTTTCTTT. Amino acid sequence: CASVSLGRADTEAFF.

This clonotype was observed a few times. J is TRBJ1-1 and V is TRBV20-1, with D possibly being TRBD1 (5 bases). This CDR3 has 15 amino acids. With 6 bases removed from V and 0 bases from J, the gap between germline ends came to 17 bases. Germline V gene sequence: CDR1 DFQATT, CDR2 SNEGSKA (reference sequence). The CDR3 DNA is TGCAGTGCCCCGGTGGGGCAGAGCTTGAACACTGAAGCTTTCTTT. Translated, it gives CSAPVGQSLNTEAFF.

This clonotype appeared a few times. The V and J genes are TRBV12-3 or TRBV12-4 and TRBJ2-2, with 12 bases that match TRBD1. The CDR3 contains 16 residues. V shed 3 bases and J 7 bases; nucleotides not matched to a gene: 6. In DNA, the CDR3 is TGTGCCAGCAGTTTGGGGGGACAGGGGGCTAACGGGGAGCTGTTTTTT. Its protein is CASSLGGQGANGELFF.

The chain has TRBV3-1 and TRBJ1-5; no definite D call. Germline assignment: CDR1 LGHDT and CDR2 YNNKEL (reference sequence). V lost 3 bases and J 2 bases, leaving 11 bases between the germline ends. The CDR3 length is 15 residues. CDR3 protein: CASSQGRWGNQPQHF. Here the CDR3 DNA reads TGTGCCAGCAGCCAGGGTCGGTGGGGCAATCAGCCCCAGCATTTT.

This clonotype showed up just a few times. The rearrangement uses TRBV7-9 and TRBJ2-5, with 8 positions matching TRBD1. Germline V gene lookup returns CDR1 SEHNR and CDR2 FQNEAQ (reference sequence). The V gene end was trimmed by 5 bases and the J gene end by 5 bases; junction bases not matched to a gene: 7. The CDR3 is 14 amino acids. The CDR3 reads CASSRTGLEETQYF. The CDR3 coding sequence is TGTGCCAGCAGCCGGACAGGGTTGGAGGAGACCCAGTACTTC.

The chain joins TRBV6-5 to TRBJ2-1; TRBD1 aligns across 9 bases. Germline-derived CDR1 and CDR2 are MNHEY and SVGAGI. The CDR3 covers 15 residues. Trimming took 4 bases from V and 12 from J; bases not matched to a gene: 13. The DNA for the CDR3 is TGTGCCAGCAGTTCTCCGGGACAGGGTAATCGCAGGCAGTTCTTC. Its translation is CASSSPGQGNRRQFF.

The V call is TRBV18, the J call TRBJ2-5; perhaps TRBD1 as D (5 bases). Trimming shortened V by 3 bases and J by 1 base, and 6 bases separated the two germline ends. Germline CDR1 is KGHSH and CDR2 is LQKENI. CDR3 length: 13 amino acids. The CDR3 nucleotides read TGTGCCAGCTCACCCACAGGCCAAGAGACCCAGTACTTC. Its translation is CASSPTGQETQYF.

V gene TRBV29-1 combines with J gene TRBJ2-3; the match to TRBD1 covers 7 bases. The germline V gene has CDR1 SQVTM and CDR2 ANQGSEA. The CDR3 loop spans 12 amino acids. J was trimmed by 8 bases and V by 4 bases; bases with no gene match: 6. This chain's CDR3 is CSVGQGGLTQYF. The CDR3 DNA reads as TGCAGCGTTGGACAGGGTGGGCTTACGCAGTATTTT.

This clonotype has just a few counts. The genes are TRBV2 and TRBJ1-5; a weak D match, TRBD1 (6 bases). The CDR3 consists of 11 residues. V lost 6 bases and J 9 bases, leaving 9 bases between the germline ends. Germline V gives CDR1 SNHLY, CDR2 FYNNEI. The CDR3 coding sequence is TGTGCCAGCAGGGGACACGGGCCCCAGCATTTT. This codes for CASRGHGPQHF.